These 4 T cell receptor beta chains were all obtained from the same sample, sequenced in a study of STAT5B mutations in CD4+ large granular lymphocyte leukemia. Sequenced by immunoSEQ multiplex PCR; TCRdb stores in-frame clones only, minus some. The top ten hold 0.55% of the sample, which has 30,000 to 40,000 clones, more than 70% seen once. Sequenced material: CD4+ T cells from blood buffy coats. These receptors all stem from a human donor in good health.

The V call is TRBV29-1, the J call TRBJ2-5, with D tentatively TRBD1 (6 bases). In germline, CDR1 is SQVTM, CDR2 ANQGSEA. Trimming removed 4 bases from V and 1 base from J, with 7 bases in between. The CDR3 is 12 residues long. The CDR3 bases are TGCAGCGTTGGGACAGTCCAAGAGACCCAGTACTTC. Amino acids: CSVGTVQETQYF.

V and J are TRBV7-2 and TRBJ2-1; the match to TRBD2 covers 8 bases. Per germline, CDR1 SGHTA and CDR2 FQGNSA. V dropped 1 base and J dropped 6; count of bases not matched to a gene: 5. The CDR3 sequence is 15 residues long. The chain's CDR3 is CASSLGGTRLNEQFF. The CDR3 region has the DNA TGTGCCAGCAGCTTAGGGGGGACTAGGCTCAATGAGCAGTTCTTC.

The chain is built from TRBV6-5 and TRBJ1-5; D gene unclear. The V end lost 6 bases, the J end lost 3 bases, and 9 bases lay between the germline ends. In germline, CDR1 is MNHEY, CDR2 SVGAGI. The CDR3 loop spans 13 amino acids. The DNA for the CDR3 is TGTGCCAGCAGCTCCATGGCCAATCAGCCCCAGCATTTT. This gives the protein CASSSMANQPQHF.

This clone has a single count. The chain links TRBV11-2 to TRBJ2-4; 11 nucleotides align to TRBD1. V lost 5 bases and J lost 8; bases outside the gene matches: 2. CDR3 length: 13 residues. Germline CDR1 reads SGHAT; CDR2 reads FQNNGV. CDR3 nucleotides: TGTGCCAGCAGCCCGGGACAGGGGGACATTCAGTACTTC. The encoded protein is CASSPGQGDIQYF.